A single sample is the source of the 31 T cell receptor beta chains below, sequenced in a study of Graves' ophthalmopathy and Graves' hyperthyroidism. Amplification of TCR beta CDR3 regions used RNA transcripts. HTBI-primed RT-PCR formed the first round, and a multiplex PCR formed the second. TCRdb reprocessed the multiplex PCR reads via MiXCR and lists one record per CDR3 protein. The sample shows about 550,000 distinct CDR3 sequences, about 35% of them seen only once. The sequencing sample was made of peripheral blood or thyroid tissue (not recorded which). All receptors come from an adult man with Graves' hyperthyroidism.

This clonotype was counted many times. The chain joins TRBV24-1 to TRBJ1-2, with D unclear. Germline V gene data show CDR1 as KGHDR and CDR2 as SFDVKD. The CDR3 consists of 13 residues. V was pared by 2 bases and J by 8 bases, with 11 bases between. In DNA form, the CDR3 reads TGTGCCACCAGTGATTCATACAGAGTCGGCTACACCTTC. Its translation: CATSDSYRVGYTF.

CDR3 in amino acids: CASSPRYSGTKNEQFF. The CDR3 nucleotides are TGTGCCAGCAGCCCTCGTTACTCCGGGACAAAGAATGAGCAGTTCTTC. The rearrangement joins TRBV7-9 to TRBJ2-1, with D perhaps TRBD1 (6 bases). The ends were cut back, 5 bases at V and 7 bases at J, with 21 bases in the middle. CDR3 size: 16 residues. Germline values: CDR1 SEHNR, CDR2 FQNEAQ (reference sequence).

The table lists this clonotype with many counts. The chain links TRBV12-3 or TRBV12-4 to TRBJ1-1; possible D gene TRBD1, 6 bases. V lost 6 bases, J lost 3 bases, and 8 bases lay in between. The CDR3 is made up of 12 amino acids. The chain's CDR3 is CASRNRDTEAFF. CDR3 coding DNA: TGTGCCAGCAGAAACAGGGACACTGAAGCTTTCTTT.

As to this clonotype: A much larger clone lies one base from this, so it may be a read error. The chain couples TRBV29-1 to TRBJ1-5; maybe TRBD1 (5 bases). This CDR3 is built from 14 residues. The ends were cut back, 4 bases at V and 9 bases at J, with 19 bases in the middle. CDR1 and CDR2 from the germline V gene are SQVTM and ANQGSEA. The CDR3: CSVVIGGSQRPQHF. CDR3 bases: TGCAGCGTTGTCATTGGGGGGTCCCAGAGGCCCCAGCATTTT.

This clonotype was counted at least ten times. The chain carries TRBV10-2 and TRBJ1-2; 7 bases match TRBD1. V dropped 8 bases and J dropped 7; count of bases not matched to a gene: 4. Germline V lookup: CDR1 WSHSY, CDR2 SAAADI. This CDR3 spans 11 amino acids. CDR3: CASLGTAGYTF. In nucleotides, the CDR3 is TGCGCCAGCTTGGGGACAGCTGGCTACACCTTC.

This clonotype has more than one count but fewer than ten. V and J are TRBV7-2 and TRBJ1-5; D is undetermined. The CDR3 has 15 residues. The V gene lost 5 bases and the J gene lost 6 bases, with 17 bases spanning the gap. Germline assignment: CDR1 SGHTA and CDR2 FQGNSA. The CDR3 DNA reads as TGTGCCAGCAGCCAAGGAAGCGGGTTTCTTCAGCCCCAGCATTTT. Translated, it gives CASSQGSGFLQPQHF.

This clonotype has a count of ten or more. V gene TRBV12-3 or TRBV12-4 combines with J gene TRBJ1-1, with TRBD1 as a possible D gene (5 bases). There are 14 residues in the CDR3. Trimming shortened V by 1 base and J by 5 bases, and 11 bases separated the two germline ends. The CDR3 DNA reads as TGTGCCAGCAGTTTAGGAGGGGCGAGAACTGAAGCTTTCTTT. Its protein is CASSLGGARTEAFF.

Many counts were recorded for this clonotype. The chain recombines TRBV29-1 with TRBJ2-2; TRBD2 aligns across 12 bases. CDR3 length: 15 amino acids. V lost 5 bases to trimming and J lost 4 bases; unmatched junction nucleotides: 5. Germline lookup yields CDR1 SQVTM and CDR2 ANQGSEA. The CDR3 coding sequence is TGCAGCGTTCGGACTAGCGGGACGGGCACCGGGGAGCTGTTTTTT. This translates into CSVRTSGTGTGELFF.

This clonotype has only a few counts. The chain couples TRBV12-3 or TRBV12-4 to TRBJ2-2, with 9 bases lining up with TRBD1. J lost 7 bases, V lost 5 bases, and 14 bases had no gene match. The CDR3 totals 17 residues. The DNA for the CDR3 is TGTGCCAGCAGTGAAAGACCAGGACAGGGGTTCGTCGGGGAGCTGTTTTTT. This encodes CASSERPGQGFVGELFF.

The chain uses TRBV29-1 and TRBJ1-1; 9 bases fit TRBD1. The trim removed 8 bases at V and 3 bases at J, leaving 10 bases unmatched. From germline, CDR1 is SQVTM and CDR2 ANQGSEA. The CDR3 is 14 amino acids. The CDR3, as DNA: TGCAGCCGTGATGTCGGGACAGGGCACACTGAAGCTTTCTTT. Amino acid sequence: CSRDVGTGHTEAFF.

This sequence joins TRBV2 and TRBJ2-7, with a possible D match to TRBD2 (6 bases). Trimming removed 5 bases from V and 2 bases from J, with 13 bases in between. Germline CDR1 is SNHLY and CDR2 is FYNNEI. There are 14 residues in the CDR3. The CDR3 DNA reads as TGTGCCAGCAGTTACGCGCGGGACGCCTACGAGCAGTACTTC. It translates to CASSYARDAYEQYF.

This clonotype has ten or more counts. V and J are TRBV19 and TRBJ2-5; no clear D gene. CDR1 is LNHDA, CDR2 SQIVND, per germline (reference sequence). This CDR3 has 14 residues. The ends were cut back, 3 bases at V and 1 base at J, with 9 bases in the middle. CDR3 sequence reads: CASSMVAGQETQYF. The CDR3 nucleotides are TGTGCCAGTAGTATGGTGGCAGGCCAAGAGACCCAGTACTTC.

Worth noting for this clonotype: This may stem from a read error, because a much larger clone lies one nucleotide away. The chain has TRBV2 and TRBJ1-1; D not certain. The CDR3 length is 16 residues. Germline CDR1 and CDR2: SNHLY and FYNNEI. CDR3 sequence: CASSSLGVKENTEALF. In DNA, the CDR3 is TGTGCCAGCAGTTCCCTCGGGGTAAAGGAGAACACTGAAGCTCTCTTT. Full variable domain (outside the CDR3, taken from reference TRBV2 and TRBJ1-1): EPEVTQTPSHQVTQMGQEVILRCVPISNHLYFYWYRQILGQKVEFLVSFYNNEISEKSEIFDDQFSVERPDGSNFTLKIRSTKLEDSAMYFCASSSLGVKENTEALFGQGTRLTVV.

This clonotype was observed at least ten times. This chain uses TRBV10-3 with TRBJ1-4; TRBD1 matches at 10 bases. J lost 0 bases, V lost 0 bases, and 1 base had no gene match. CDR1 ENHRY and CDR2 SYGVKD come from the germline V gene. This CDR3 has 17 residues. The CDR3 here is CAISESDRGATNEKLFF. CDR3 bases: TGTGCCATCAGTGAGTCGGACAGGGGGGCAACTAATGAAAAACTGTTTTTT.

The table lists this clonotype with many counts. The V gene is TRBV9, the J gene TRBJ1-2; TRBD1 might be the D (5 bases). The CDR3 totals 14 residues. The ends were cut back, 0 bases at V and 8 bases at J, with 14 bases in the middle. Germline assignment: CDR1 SGDLS and CDR2 YYNGEE. In DNA, the CDR3 is TGTGCCAGCAGCGTAGTTGAGGGGCGTGGAGGCTACACCTTC. Translated, it gives CASSVVEGRGGYTF.

This chain connects TRBV7-2 to TRBJ2-1; TRBD2 agrees at 9 bases. The CDR3 spans 15 residues. V was pared by 5 bases and J by 2 bases, with 4 bases of the junction left unmatched. Germline CDR1 reads SGHTA; CDR2 reads FQGNSA. CDR3 nucleotide sequence: TGTGCCAGCAGCGTCCTAGCGGGGACCTACAATGAGCAGTTCTTC. Its translation: CASSVLAGTYNEQFF.

On this clonotype: A much larger clone lies one base from this, so it may be a read error. V gene TRBV9 combines with J gene TRBJ1-1, with TRBD1 matching 9 bases. Germline CDR1 and CDR2: SGDLS and YYNGEE. The V and J ends lost 1 base and 4 bases, in that order; junction bases with no gene match: 17. This CDR3 has 19 residues. The CDR3 loop reads CASSVHQTPGQGFGTEAFF. The CDR3, as DNA: TGTGCCAGCAGCGTACACCAAACACCGGGACAGGGCTTCGGCACTGAAGCTTTCTTT.

This clonotype showed up many times. The CDR3 nucleotides read TGTGCCAGTAGTATGGGGACTCCCGGGGAGCTGTTTTTT. It codes for CASSMGTPGELFF. J is TRBJ2-2 and V is TRBV19, with D tentatively TRBD2 (6 bases). V shed 3 bases and J shed 6 bases, with 8 bases lying between them. There are 13 residues in the CDR3. CDR1 is LNHDA, CDR2 SQIVND, per germline (reference sequence).

This clonotype showed up many times. V is TRBV27 and J is TRBJ2-7; a weak D match, TRBD1 (6 bases). The CDR3 has 15 amino acids. CDR1 MNHEY and CDR2 SMNVEV come from the germline V gene (reference sequence). V was clipped by 2 bases and J by 4 bases, with 15 bases between them. CDR3 coding DNA: TGTGCCAGCAGTTTAGCTGTGGGGGCGTCATACGAGCAGTACTTC. Its protein is CASSLAVGASYEQYF.

This clonotype was seen more than once but under ten times. The chain is built from TRBV6-5 and TRBJ2-2; the match to TRBD2 covers 7 bases. The CDR3 runs 16 residues. CDR1 MNHEY and CDR2 SVGAGI come from the germline V gene. J was trimmed by 6 bases and V by 6 bases; bases with no gene match: 13. The CDR3 spells CASSSSGTTNSGELFF. CDR3 bases: TGTGCCAGCAGCTCCTCCGGGACTACTAATTCCGGGGAGCTGTTTTTT.

The chain couples TRBV6-4 to TRBJ2-7; D is unclear. The end of the DNA fits TRBJ2-1 better, so the J call may be wrong. CDR1 is MRHNA, CDR2 SNTAGT, per germline. This CDR3 has 15 residues. In nucleotides, the CDR3 is TGTGCCAGCAGTGACTCGAGAAGGGAATACAATGAGCAGTTCTTC. Amino acids: CASSDSRREYNEQFF.

This clonotype showed up many times. The CDR3 nucleotides read TGTGCCAGCAGTGACAGAACCATTTATAATTCACCCCTCCACTTT. It specifies CASSDRTIYNSPLHF. This chain links TRBV25-1 with TRBJ1-6; no definite D call. The CDR3 totals 15 residues. V was shortened by 3 bases and J by 4 bases, with 10 bases between the two germline ends. Germline V CDR1 and CDR2: MGHDK, SYGVNS.

This rearrangement joins TRBV12-3 or TRBV12-4 to TRBJ1-4; no clear D. The CDR3 totals 13 residues. V lost 9 bases and J 2 bases, leaving 10 bases between the germline ends. The CDR3 is CASRRATNEKLFF. The CDR3 bases are TGTGCCAGTAGAAGGGCCACTAATGAAAAACTGTTTTTT.

As to this clonotype: This may arise from a read error, as a much more abundant clone is one base away. The chain links TRBV11-3 to TRBJ1-1, with a tentative D call TRBD1 (5 bases). The germline V gene has CDR1 SGHNT and CDR2 YENEEA. The CDR3 covers 14 residues. The V end was cut by 6 bases, the J end by 3 bases, with 14 bases between. CDR3 DNA: TGTGCCAGCAGTCCCAGGGAGGCACACACTGAAGCTTTCTTT. It yields the protein CASSPREAHTEAFF.

The V gene is TRBV7-9, the J gene TRBJ2-7; D assignment may be TRBD1 or TRBD2 (5 bases each). Germline-derived CDR1 and CDR2 are SEHNR and FQNEAQ (reference sequence). CDR3 length: 15 residues. V dropped 8 bases and J dropped 3 bases, with 20 bases sitting between them. The CDR3 bases are TGTGCCAGCGCCGTCGGGGACCGGCGCAGCTACGAGCAGTACTTC. Amino acids: CASAVGDRRSYEQYF.

On this clonotype: At one boundary the junction diverges from the germline segment, which might be a read error. CDR3 DNA: TGCCCCAGCAGCCCCCCGACAGGGGTCAACACTGAAGCTTTCTTT. This sequence encodes CPSSPPTGVNTEAFF. This chain uses TRBV4-1 with TRBJ1-1, with 8 positions matching TRBD1. CDR1 is MGHRA, CDR2 YSYEKL, per germline. The CDR3 has 15 amino acids.

This chain connects TRBV7-2 to TRBJ2-3, with 7 positions matching TRBD2. CDR3 length equals 16 residues. The germline V gene encodes CDR1 SGHTA and CDR2 FQGNSA. J lost 5 bases, V lost 4 bases, and 12 bases had no gene match. Here the CDR3 DNA reads TGTGCCAGCAGCTCCTCAGAGGGTCGGGGGGTAGATACGCAGTATTTT. This sequence encodes CASSSSEGRGVDTQYF.

This clonotype appeared many times. The V gene is TRBV4-1, the J gene TRBJ2-5; TRBD2 agrees at 7 bases. Germline CDR1 and CDR2: MGHRA and YSYEKL. With V trimmed by 3 bases and J by 5 bases, 3 bases remained unmatched. CDR3 length: 13 residues. The CDR3 coding sequence is TGCGCCAGCAGCCAGGGGGGGGAGGAGACCCAGTACTTC. Translated, it gives CASSQGGEETQYF.

In the case of this clonotype: A read error may account for a junction end that differs from germline. The J gene is TRBJ2-7, the V gene TRBV7-3, with D maybe TRBD1 (8 bases). Germline CDR1 and CDR2: SGHTA and FQGTGA. The CDR3 extends over 13 amino acids. This chain's CDR3 is CASSPGLGQGLDF. CDR3 sequence (DNA): TGTGCCAGCAGCCCCGGACTAGGACAGGGTTTGGACTTC.

The J gene is TRBJ2-2, the V gene TRBV11-2; tentatively, D is TRBD1 or TRBD2 (5 bases each). Germline loops: CDR1 SGHAT, CDR2 FQNNGV. The CDR3 loop spans 15 amino acids. V was cut by 6 bases and J by 1 base, with 12 bases left in between. CDR3: CASRVGTLNTGELFF. As DNA, the CDR3 is TGTGCCAGCAGGGTAGGGACCCTGAACACCGGGGAGCTGTTTTTT. Full variable domain (rest looked up from reference TRBV11-2 and TRBJ2-2): EAGVAQSPRYKIIEKRQSVAFWCNPISGHATLYWYQQILGQGPKLLIQFQNNGVVDDSQLPKDRFSAERLKGVDSTLKIQPAKLEDSAVYLCASRVGTLNTGELFFGEGSRLTVL.

There are many counts of this clonotype. This sequence joins TRBV9 and TRBJ2-2; the D is unclear. The germline gives CDR1 SGDLS, CDR2 YYNGEE. This CDR3 contains 15 residues. V dropped 0 bases and J dropped 5 bases, with 11 bases sitting between them. CDR3 nucleotides: TGTGCCAGCAGCGTAGTAACGGGTGCGACCGGGGAGCTGTTTTTT. Translation gives CASSVVTGATGELFF.